Listed here is a single T cell receptor (beta chain). Its antigen is currently unknown. J gave up 4 bases and V 4 bases, and 3 bases lay outside the gene matches. CDR1 is SGHTS, CDR2 YDEGEE, per germline. The CDR3 length is 14 residues. The sample comes from a study of cytomegalovirus exposure and HLA in healthy donors. Study-level information: Genotyping showed roughly 86% of fewer than 500 donors falling in the Caucasian-associated ancestry cluster.

Study results and limitations: For cytomegalovirus status, the classifier reportedly gave diagnoses with high specificity and sensitivity.

PCR involved 60 Vbeta and 13 Jbeta primers. The method was immunoSEQ multiplex PCR; TCRdb's version includes in-frame clones alone and lacks a portion of them. Of around 87,000 clones in the sample, about 74% are singletons; the top ten hold 2.5% to 3.5%. The rearrangement links TRBV5-8 to TRBJ1-5; 9 bases match TRBD1. The receptor was derived from a man aged 35 to 55 in good health and CMV-seronegative. Sequenced input: PBMCs. CDR3 protein: CASSIDRGNQPQHF. CDR3 in DNA: TGTGCCAGCAGCATTGACAGGGGGAATCAGCCCCAGCATTTT.